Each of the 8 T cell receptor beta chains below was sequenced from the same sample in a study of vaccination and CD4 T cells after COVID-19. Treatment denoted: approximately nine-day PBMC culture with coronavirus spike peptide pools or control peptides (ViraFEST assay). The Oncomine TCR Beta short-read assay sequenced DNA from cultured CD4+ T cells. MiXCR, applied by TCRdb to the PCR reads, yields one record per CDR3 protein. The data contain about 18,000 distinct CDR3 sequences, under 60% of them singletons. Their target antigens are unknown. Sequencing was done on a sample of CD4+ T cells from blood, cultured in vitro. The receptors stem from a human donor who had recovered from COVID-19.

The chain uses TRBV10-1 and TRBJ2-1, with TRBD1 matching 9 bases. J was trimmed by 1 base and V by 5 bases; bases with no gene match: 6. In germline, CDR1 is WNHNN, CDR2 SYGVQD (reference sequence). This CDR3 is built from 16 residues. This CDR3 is CASSFLGTGSYNEQFF. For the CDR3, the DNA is TGCGCCAGCAGTTTCCTCGGGACAGGGTCCTACAATGAGCAGTTCTTC.

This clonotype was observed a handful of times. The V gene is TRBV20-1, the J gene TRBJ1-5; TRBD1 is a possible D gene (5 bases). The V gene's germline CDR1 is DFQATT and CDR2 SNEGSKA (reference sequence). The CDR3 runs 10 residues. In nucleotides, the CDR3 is TGCAGCACAGGACATCAGCCCCAGCATTTT. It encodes CSTGHQPQHF.

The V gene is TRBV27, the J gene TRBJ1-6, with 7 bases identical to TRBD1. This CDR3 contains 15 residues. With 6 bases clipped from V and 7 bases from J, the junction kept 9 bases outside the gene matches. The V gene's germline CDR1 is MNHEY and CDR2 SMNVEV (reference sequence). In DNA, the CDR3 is TGTGCCAGCAGGGCCCTACAGGGGCAGAATTCACCCCTCCACTTT. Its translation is CASRALQGQNSPLHF.

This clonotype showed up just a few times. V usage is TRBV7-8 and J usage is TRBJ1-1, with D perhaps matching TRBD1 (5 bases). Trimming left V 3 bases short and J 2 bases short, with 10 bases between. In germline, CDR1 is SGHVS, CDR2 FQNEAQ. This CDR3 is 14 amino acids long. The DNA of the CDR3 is TGTGCCAGCAGCTTGGTCCAGGGTAACACTGAAGCTTTCTTT. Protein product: CASSLVQGNTEAFF.

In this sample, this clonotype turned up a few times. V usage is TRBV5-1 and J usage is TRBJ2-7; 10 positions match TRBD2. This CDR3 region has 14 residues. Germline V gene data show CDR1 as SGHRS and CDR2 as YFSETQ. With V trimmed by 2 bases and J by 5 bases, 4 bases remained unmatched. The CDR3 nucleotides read TGCGCCAGCAGCTTTGGGACTAGCGACGACGAGCAGTACTTC. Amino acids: CASSFGTSDDEQYF.

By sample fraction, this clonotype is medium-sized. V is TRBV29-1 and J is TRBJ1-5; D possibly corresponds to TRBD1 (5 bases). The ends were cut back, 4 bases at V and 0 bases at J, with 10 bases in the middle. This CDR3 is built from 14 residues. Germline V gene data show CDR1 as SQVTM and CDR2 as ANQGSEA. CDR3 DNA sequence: TGCAGCGTTGTCGGGACCGATAGCAATCAGCCCCAGCATTTT. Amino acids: CSVVGTDSNQPQHF.

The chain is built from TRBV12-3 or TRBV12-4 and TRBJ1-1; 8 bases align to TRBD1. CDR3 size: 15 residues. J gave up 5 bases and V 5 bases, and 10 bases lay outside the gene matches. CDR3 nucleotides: TGTGCCAGCAGTGAAACCGGGACAGGAGGAACTGAAGCTTTCTTT. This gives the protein CASSETGTGGTEAFF.

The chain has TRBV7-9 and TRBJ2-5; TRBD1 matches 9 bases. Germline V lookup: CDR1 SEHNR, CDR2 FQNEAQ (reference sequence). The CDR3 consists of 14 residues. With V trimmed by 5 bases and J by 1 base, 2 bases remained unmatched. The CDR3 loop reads CASSTGQGQETQYF. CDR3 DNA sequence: TGTGCCAGCAGCACGGGACAGGGCCAAGAGACCCAGTACTTC.